Here is one T cell receptor beta chain with its context. Its antigen remains undetermined. There are no base qualities to consult, and no much larger clone falls within one base. This entry belongs to a study of blood T cell repertoires in COVID-19 (dated by TCRdb to the early 2020s). With respect to the entire study: Samples covering the acute and convalescent phases of COVID-19 were provided by collaborators in the United States, Italy and Spain. The sample metadata nearly always contained a de-identified subject ID, COVID-19 status, age in years and sex. The samples were drawn from the first 160 participants of the ongoing ImmuneRACE study and from under 1,500 subjects provided by 6 global collaborators. Where available, HLA class I and class II types were taken from metadata supplied by the sample provider and were not determined by assay-based typing. The repertoires were released in a freely available public database intended as a resource for research on the immune response to SARS-CoV-2. The prospective study material was composed of cDNA or gDNA derived from T cells, B-cell-depleted T cells, or PBMCs. The dataset comprised deeply sampled blood TCRbeta repertoires from subjects exposed to, actively infected with, or recovered from COVID-19.

The collaborating institutions used their own protocols to collect whole blood in K2EDTA tubes. For TCRbeta analysis, collaborators shipped samples as frozen whole blood, isolated PBMCs, or DNA extracted from either of those sample types. TCRbeta CDR3 regions were amplified from genomic DNA using the immunoSEQ Assay, a bias-controlled multiplex PCR. The original methods were these. Nucleated cell counts per sample were estimated from amplification of reference gene primers within the assay. To quantify the absolute abundance of each unique TCRbeta CDR3 rearrangement, sequence reads were collapsed and filtered. For each sample, productive Simpson clonality was calculated by taking the square root of Simpson's diversity index across productive rearrangements. In its TCRdb copy, this immuneACCESS table keeps in-frame sequences only and misses some clones. Where compared with another copy, unresolved V genes explain less than half of these, and the others have no known cause. V, J and clone size reflect that table, while D and trimming were determined from the DNA. The sample yields 55,000 to 70,000 clones; around 83% were counted once. The ten largest make up almost 10% of the sample.

General study outcomes and caveats: The amount of clinical and demographic metadata varied by source and participant and was provided uncurated.

From the cysteine up to the phenylalanine, the CDR3 has a length of 16 residues. Just the 48-base CDR3 DNA is kept, in frame starting at base 1. V was cut back by 3 bases and J by 10 bases, leaving a gap of 20 bases between them. CDR1 and CDR2 are drawn from the germline V gene: KGHDR, SFDVKD. The sample taken for sequencing was peripheral blood. This TCR derives from a woman aged 80 or over with acute or convalescent COVID-19. The rearranged segments are TRBV24-1 and TRBJ1-4; no confident D gene assignment can be made. The CDR3 amino acid sequence is: CATSDAEPGNGRKLFF. The nucleotide sequence reads as follows: TGTGCCACCAGTGATGCGGAGCCGGGAAATGGAAGAAAACTGTTTTTT.